The clone carrying this T cell receptor (beta chain) was seen once. Other DNA sequences within the sample encode an identical CDR3. CDR1 and CDR2 (germline): MNHEY, SVGAGI. V was pared by 6 bases and J by 0 bases, with 9 bases between. The CDR3 is made up of 13 amino acids. This specimen belongs to a study of blood T cell repertoires in COVID-19. Study-wide context: Acute and convalescent COVID-19 specimens originated in the United States, Italy and Spain. From T cells, B-cell-depleted T cells, or PBMCs came the material, which was cDNA or gDNA.

Seattle patients were enrolled while actively infected and followed longitudinally. The authors' processing: The authors estimated nucleated cell counts from reference gene primer amplification. TCRdb's copy holds only in-frame clones and misses some; the assay was immunoSEQ multiplex PCR. For V, J and clone size, that table is used; D and trimming come from the DNA. Of about 310,000 clones in the sample, nearly 90% were seen once. Sample: peripheral blood. The receptor comes from a woman between 40 and 55 years old with COVID-19, enrolled during active disease. J is TRBJ2-7 and V is TRBV6-5; D is perhaps TRBD1 (7 bases). CDR3 nucleotides: TGTGCCAGCAGGCGGGACAGCTCCTACGAGCAGTACTTC. It codes for CASRRDSSYEQYF.